The next 9 T cell receptor beta chains were all read from a single sample in a study of blood T cells in healthy people across ages. Primed by a sample-barcoded 5' primer and a J-beta primer mix, a second PCR proceeded for roughly 7 to 11 cycles. MiXCR, run by TCRdb on the 5' RACE reads, gives a single entry per CDR3 protein. The sample has around 1,000,000 distinct CDR3 sequences, roughly two fifths seen once. Material: blood. The source of these receptors is a man aged 18 to 29 in good health.

On this clonotype: One junction end disagrees with the germline gene, perhaps due to a read error. The genes are TRBV7-9 and TRBJ1-6; unclear D gene. Germline V gives CDR1 SEHNR, CDR2 FQNEAQ (reference sequence). CDR3 length equals 13 residues. The CDR3 DNA sequence: TGTGCCAGCAGCTTAGAGCTAGGGTCACCCCCCCACTTT. This sequence encodes CASSLELGSPPHF. Supplemented by reference TRBV7-9 and TRBJ1-6, the full variable domain reads DTGVSQNPRHKITKRGQNVTFRCDPISEHNRLYWYRQTLGQGPEFLTYFQNEAQLEKSRLLSDRFSAERPKGSFSTLEIQRTEQGDSAMYLCASSLELGSPPHFGNGTRLTVT.

In this sample, this clonotype turned up a few times. The gene calls are TRBV6-5 and TRBJ2-7; D perhaps matches TRBD2 (6 bases). Germline V gene sequence: CDR1 MNHEY, CDR2 SVGAGI. Trimming pared 0 bases from V and 2 bases from J, leaving 11 bases between. The CDR3 is 15 residues long. The CDR3 DNA reads TGTGCCAGCAGTTACTCATCGGGGGTCACCTACGAGCAGTACTTC. Its translation is CASSYSSGVTYEQYF.

The sample holds one count of this clonotype. The chain has TRBV7-9 and TRBJ1-2; TRBD1 is a possible D gene (5 bases). Trimming cost V 2 bases and J 7 bases, with 14 bases left between them. This CDR3 region has 14 residues. Looked up from germline, CDR1 is SEHNR and CDR2 is FQNEAQ (reference sequence). The CDR3 loop is CASSLPTGSCGYTF. CDR3 DNA sequence: TGTGCCAGCAGCTTACCTACAGGATCCTGTGGCTACACCTTC.

The gene calls are TRBV11-2 and TRBJ2-5; 13 bases align to TRBD2. CDR1 is SGHAT, CDR2 FQNNGV, per germline. The CDR3 extends over 16 amino acids. Losses at the gene ends were 1 base for V and 2 bases for J; bases not matched to a gene: 1. CDR3 DNA: TGTGCCAGCAGCTTAGCACTAGCGGGGGGGCAAGAGACCCAGTACTTC. Amino acid sequence: CASSLALAGGQETQYF. The whole variable domain, filled in from reference TRBV11-2 and TRBJ2-5, reads EAGVAQSPRYKIIEKRQSVAFWCNPISGHATLYWYQQILGQGPKLLIQFQNNGVVDDSQLPKDRFSAERLKGVDSTLKIQPAKLEDSAVYLCASSLALAGGQETQYFGPGTRLLVL.

This clonotype was detected only a few times. V is TRBV24-1 and J is TRBJ2-1, with 9 bases matching TRBD1. Unmatched junction bases numbered 8, after V lost 3 bases and J lost 3 bases. Germline V gene sequence: CDR1 KGHDR, CDR2 SFDVKD. The CDR3 has 17 amino acids. The CDR3 loop reads CATSDPQTGGFYNEQFF. CDR3 sequence (DNA): TGTGCCACCAGTGATCCCCAAACAGGGGGCTTCTACAATGAGCAGTTCTTC.

The chain uses TRBV10-3 and TRBJ1-1, with 8 positions matching TRBD1. There are 15 residues in the CDR3. With V trimmed by 7 bases and J by 4 bases, 11 bases remained unmatched. Germline V lookup: CDR1 ENHRY, CDR2 SYGVKD. CDR3 in amino acids: CAITATGGEGTEAFF. The DNA for the CDR3 is TGTGCCATCACCGCTACAGGGGGTGAGGGCACTGAAGCTTTCTTT.

This sequence joins TRBV2 and TRBJ1-2; D is ambiguous. V was clipped by 8 bases and J by 4 bases, with 8 bases between them. In germline, CDR1 is SNHLY, CDR2 FYNNEI. The CDR3 totals 11 residues. This CDR3 is CASGSSYGYTF. The CDR3 DNA is TGTGCCAGCGGGAGCAGCTATGGCTACACCTTC.

This clonotype turned up a few times. V is TRBV12-3 or TRBV12-4 and J is TRBJ1-1, with D possibly being TRBD1 (5 bases). The CDR3 is made up of 14 amino acids. V dropped 3 bases and J dropped 4 bases, with 12 bases sitting between them. The CDR3 is CASSFPAGFTEAFF. CDR3 DNA: TGTGCCAGCAGTTTCCCCGCAGGGTTCACTGAAGCTTTCTTT.

This clonotype has more than one count but fewer than ten. V is TRBV20-1 and J is TRBJ1-1; TRBD1 is a possible D gene (6 bases). The CDR3 has 12 amino acids. Germline CDR1 DFQATT, CDR2 SNEGSKA (reference sequence). V was shortened by 2 bases and J by 7 bases, with 11 bases between the two germline ends. CDR3 DNA sequence: TGCAGTGCTAGATCAGGGGATGGTGAAGCTTTCTTT. Translating it yields CSARSGDGEAFF.